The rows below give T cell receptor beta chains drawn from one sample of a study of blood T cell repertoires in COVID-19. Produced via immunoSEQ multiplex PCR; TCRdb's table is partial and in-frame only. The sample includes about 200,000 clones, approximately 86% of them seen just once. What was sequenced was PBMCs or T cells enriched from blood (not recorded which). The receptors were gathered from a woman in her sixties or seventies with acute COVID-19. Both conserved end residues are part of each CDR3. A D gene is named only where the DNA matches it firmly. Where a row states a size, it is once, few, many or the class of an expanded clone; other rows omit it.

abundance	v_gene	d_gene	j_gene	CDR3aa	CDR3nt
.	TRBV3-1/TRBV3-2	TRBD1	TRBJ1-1	CASSGRTGGDTEAFF	TGTGCCAGCAGCGGCAGGACAGGGGGAGACACTGAAGCTTTCTTT
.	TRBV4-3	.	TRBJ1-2	CASSQDYGEFYGYTF	TGCGCCAGCAGCCAAGATTATGGAGAATTCTATGGCTACACCTTC
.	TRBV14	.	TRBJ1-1	CASSRIGGVQLEAFF	TGTGCCAGCAGCCGCATTGGGGGGGTTCAACTAGAGGCTTTCTTT
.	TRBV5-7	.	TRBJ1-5	CASRGAGRYSNQPQHF	TGTGCCAGCAGGGGCGCGGGACGGTATAGCAATCAGCCCCAGCATTTT
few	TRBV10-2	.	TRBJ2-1	CASSHPGQGGNEQFF	TGCGCCAGCAGCCACCCAGGACAGGGAGGGAATGAGCAGTTCTTC
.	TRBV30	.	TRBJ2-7	CAWSGGAREQYF	TGTGCCTGGAGTGGTGGGGCTCGCGAGCAGTACTTC
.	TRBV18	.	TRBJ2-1	CASSPPPRGEQFF	TGTGCCAGCTCACCGCCACCTCGGGGTGAGCAGTTCTTC
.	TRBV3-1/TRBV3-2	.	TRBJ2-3	CASSLFGTDTQYF	TGTGCCAGCAGCCTATTCGGGACAGATACGCAGTATTTT
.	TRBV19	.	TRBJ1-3	CASSEGVPGNTIYF	TGTGCCAGTAGCGAAGGGGTCCCTGGAAACACCATATATTTT
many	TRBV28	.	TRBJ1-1	CASSPNRDITEAFF	TGTGCCAGCAGTCCTAACCGGGACATCACTGAAGCTTTCTTT
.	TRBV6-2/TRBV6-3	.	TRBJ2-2	CASSPRQSDTGELFF	TGTGCCAGCAGTCCGAGACAGAGCGACACCGGGGAGCTGTTTTTT
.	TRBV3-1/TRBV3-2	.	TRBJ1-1	CASSQRGGNTEAFF	TGTGCCAGCAGCCAAAGGGGCGGGAACACTGAAGCTTTCTTT
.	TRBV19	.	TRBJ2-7	CASSIGIFGSRSYEQYF	TGTGCCAGTAGTATAGGGATTTTCGGGAGTCGGTCCTACGAGCAGTACTTC
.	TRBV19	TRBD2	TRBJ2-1	CASSIASGGPNEQFF	TGTGCCAGTAGTATAGCTAGCGGGGGGCCCAATGAGCAGTTCTTC
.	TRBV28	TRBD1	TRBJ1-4	CASSWGMGQGNEKLFF	TGTGCCAGCAGTTGGGGGATGGGACAGGGTAATGAAAAACTGTTTTTT
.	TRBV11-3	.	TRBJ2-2	CASSLLANTGELFF	TGTGCCAGCAGCTTACTAGCCAACACCGGGGAGCTGTTTTTT
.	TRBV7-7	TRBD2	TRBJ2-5	CASSSPSGGAFGFRETQYF	TGTGCCAGCAGCTCCCCTAGCGGGGGGGCCTTCGGGTTTCGGGAGACCCAGTACTTC
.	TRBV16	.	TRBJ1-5	CASSQSRDGQPQHF	TGTGCCAGCAGCCAATCGAGGGATGGACAGCCCCAGCATTTT
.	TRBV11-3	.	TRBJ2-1	CASSLGLGPRNEQFF	TGTGCCAGCAGCTTAGGACTAGGTCCTAGGAATGAGCAGTTCTTC
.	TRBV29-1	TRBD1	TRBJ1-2	CSVTQGRHGYTF	TGCAGCGTCACACAGGGGAGGCATGGCTACACCTTC